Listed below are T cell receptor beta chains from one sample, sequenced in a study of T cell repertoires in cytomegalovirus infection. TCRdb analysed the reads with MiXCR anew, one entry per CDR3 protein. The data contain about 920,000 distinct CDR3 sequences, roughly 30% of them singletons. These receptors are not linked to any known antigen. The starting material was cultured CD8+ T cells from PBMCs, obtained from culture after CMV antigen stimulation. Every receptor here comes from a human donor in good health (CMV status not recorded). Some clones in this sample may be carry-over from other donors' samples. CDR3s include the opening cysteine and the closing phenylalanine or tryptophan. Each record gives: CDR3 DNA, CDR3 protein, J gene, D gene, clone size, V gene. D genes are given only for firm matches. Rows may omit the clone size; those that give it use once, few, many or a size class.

DNA: TGTGCCAGTGGGTACTCAGATACGCAGTATTTT
CDR3: CASGYSDTQYF
J: TRBJ2-3
D: NA
size: NA
V: TRBV19

DNA: TGTGCCAGCAGCTTCCCTCCTACTAGCGGGGCCGAAGATACGCAGTATTTT
CDR3: CASSFPPTSGAEDTQYF
J: TRBJ2-3
D: TRBD2
size: many
V: TRBV7-2

DNA: TGTGCCAGCAGTTTCGCAACCGGGACAGACTATGGCTACACCTTC
CDR3: CASSFATGTDYGYTF
J: TRBJ1-2
D: TRBD1
size: NA
V: TRBV6-2/TRBV6-3

DNA: TGTGCCAGTAGTAAGGAGTTCACAGATACGCAGTATTTT
CDR3: CASSKEFTDTQYF
J: TRBJ2-3
D: NA
size: NA
V: TRBV19

DNA: TGCGCCAGCAGCCAAGTTATCGGACAGGGAATTATTTCTGGCACCGGGGAGCTGTTTTTT
CDR3: CASSQVIGQGIISGTGELFF
J: TRBJ2-2
D: TRBD1
size: NA
V: TRBV4-1

DNA: TGTGCCAGCAGCTTGTTCACCGGGGAGCTGTTTTTT
CDR3: CASSLFTGELFF
J: TRBJ2-2
D: NA
size: many
V: TRBV7-8

DNA: TGCGCCAGCAGCCAATCGGGACAGGGGAGCAATCAGCCCCAGCATTTT
CDR3: CASSQSGQGSNQPQHF
J: TRBJ1-5
D: TRBD1
size: NA
V: TRBV4-1

DNA: TGTGCCAGCAGCCGCTTCGGACACAATGAGCAGTTCTTC
CDR3: CASSRFGHNEQFF
J: TRBJ2-1
D: NA
size: NA
V: TRBV3-1

DNA: TGTGCCAGCAGTACACGGGGGCAGCCCCAGCATTTT
CDR3: CASSTRGQPQHF
J: TRBJ1-5
D: NA
size: NA
V: TRBV6-5

DNA: TGTGCCAGCAGCTTAGGGCAGGGCGACCAAGAGACCCAGTACTTC
CDR3: CASSLGQGDQETQYF
J: TRBJ2-5
D: NA
size: NA
V: TRBV11-2

DNA: TGTGCCAGCAGCTTGAACAGGGTGTTGGTCGGGGCCAACGTCCTGACTTTC
CDR3: CASSLNRVLVGANVLTF
J: TRBJ2-6
D: NA
size: many
V: TRBV7-2

DNA: TGTGCCAGCAGTTTACACCGAGGACTAGCGGGGAAAGAGACCCAGTACTTC
CDR3: CASSLHRGLAGKETQYF
J: TRBJ2-5
D: TRBD2
size: NA
V: TRBV27

DNA: TGTGCTAGTGGTCCTACAGGGGTTTACGAGCAGTACTTC
CDR3: CASGPTGVYEQYF
J: TRBJ2-7
D: TRBD1
size: NA
V: TRBV12-5

DNA: TGTGCCAGCAGCTCCTCAGACAGGGGGCCCACTGAAGCTTTCTTT
CDR3: CASSSSDRGPTEAFF
J: TRBJ1-1
D: TRBD1
size: NA
V: TRBV5-4

DNA: TGTGCCACCGGGGCGAACACCGGGGAGCTGTTTTTT
CDR3: CATGANTGELFF
J: TRBJ2-2
D: NA
size: few
V: TRBV6-4

DNA: TGTGCCACCAGTGACTCAGCTGACCTTAGAGATACGCAGTATTTT
CDR3: CATSDSADLRDTQYF
J: TRBJ2-3
D: NA
size: few
V: TRBV24-1

DNA: TGTGCCAGCAGTAGGGGGGCGGGCACTGAAGCTTTCTTT
CDR3: CASSRGAGTEAFF
J: TRBJ1-1
D: NA
size: NA
V: TRBV12-3/TRBV12-4

DNA: TGTGCCACCCTACAGGGCGGTTCACCCCTCCACTTT
CDR3: CATLQGGSPLHF
J: TRBJ1-6
D: NA
size: NA
V: TRBV6-2/TRBV6-3

DNA: TGCGCCAGCAGCCAAGTCGAGGATGATGGCTACACCTTC
CDR3: CASSQVEDDGYTF
J: TRBJ1-2
D: NA
size: NA
V: TRBV4-1

DNA: TGTGCCAGTGGTCTACGGTTTAGGGGCTTGACTGAAGCTTTCTTT
CDR3: CASGLRFRGLTEAFF
J: TRBJ1-1
D: NA
size: many
V: TRBV19

DNA: TGTGCCAGCACGCCAGGGACGGGCTCTGGGGCCAACGTCCTGACTTTC
CDR3: CASTPGTGSGANVLTF
J: TRBJ2-6
D: NA
size: once
V: TRBV27

DNA: TGTGCCGGCAGCTCGGGGACAGACCAGCTCAATGAGCAGTTCTTC
CDR3: CAGSSGTDQLNEQFF
J: TRBJ2-1
D: TRBD1
size: NA
V: TRBV7-6

DNA: TGTGCCAGCAGCCTCTCCGGTGACGACTACACAGATACGCAGTATTTT
CDR3: CASSLSGDDYTDTQYF
J: TRBJ2-3
D: NA
size: NA
V: TRBV3-1

DNA: TGTGCCACCAGCAGAGATAAGGGGGCGCAAACCGGGGAGCTGTTTTTT
CDR3: CATSRDKGAQTGELFF
J: TRBJ2-2
D: TRBD1
size: many
V: TRBV15